One sample yielded the 9 T cell receptor beta chains listed below, sequenced in a study of T-cell memory formation after mild COVID-19. TCRdb called the 5' RACE reads again in MiXCR, with one record for every CDR3 protein. The table has about 190,000 distinct CDR3 sequences, around 18% seen once; the top ten hold roughly 2.4%. Sequenced material: PBMCs or a T cell subset sorted from them (not recorded which). The receptors were gathered from an adult woman who had mild COVID-19 (a few samples of this study predate the infection). Cell type and time point are not known.

This clonotype was seen only a few times. V is TRBV12-3 or TRBV12-4 and J is TRBJ1-6, with D maybe TRBD1 (6 bases). V was shortened by 8 bases and J by 7 bases, with 21 bases between the two germline ends. This CDR3 has 16 residues. CDR3 coding DNA: TGTGCCAGCCGGCACTCAACAGGGAATAAGAATTCACCCCTCCACTTT. Protein product: CASRHSTGNKNSPLHF.

This clonotype was seen a handful of times. The chain couples TRBV4-3 to TRBJ2-2; D gene uncertain. The ends were cut back, 8 bases at V and 5 bases at J, with 12 bases in the middle. The germline V gene has CDR1 LGHNA and CDR2 YSLEER. This CDR3 has 13 amino acids. The CDR3 DNA is TGCGCCAGCGGAAACCGGTGGACCGGGGAGCTGTTTTTT. This encodes CASGNRWTGELFF.

This clonotype was picked up a small number of times. The V call is TRBV6-6, the J call TRBJ2-1; D might be TRBD2 (7 bases). Looked up from germline, CDR1 is MNHNY and CDR2 is SVGAGI (reference sequence). CDR3 length equals 15 residues. V dropped 2 bases and J dropped 4 bases, with 12 bases sitting between them. The DNA of the CDR3 is TGTGCCAGCAGTTACGGGAGGGGGGGGTACAATGAGCAGTTCTTC. It yields the protein CASSYGRGGYNEQFF.

This clonotype has just a few counts. V usage is TRBV5-5 and J usage is TRBJ2-5; 9 bases fit TRBD2. The CDR3 consists of 16 residues. V shed 0 bases and J 5 bases; nucleotides not matched to a gene: 8. CDR1 is SGHKS, CDR2 YYEKEE, per germline (reference sequence). The DNA of the CDR3 is TGTGCCAGCAGCTTGGGTTATATAGCGGGAGCCGAGACCCAGTACTTC. Amino acid sequence: CASSLGYIAGAETQYF.

This sequence joins TRBV5-6 and TRBJ1-2; 8 bases align to TRBD1. Trimming at V came to 0 bases and at J to 7 bases, leaving 8 bases not matched to a gene. Germline loops: CDR1 SGHDT, CDR2 YYEEEE. The CDR3 has 15 amino acids. The CDR3 DNA sequence: TGTGCCAGCAGCTTGGGGGACAGGCGGTTTGGTGGCTACACCTTC. Translation gives CASSLGDRRFGGYTF.

This clonotype occurred a few times. The chain links TRBV12-3 or TRBV12-4 to TRBJ1-2, with no clear D. The CDR3 sequence is 16 residues long. V lost 5 bases to trimming and J lost 0 bases, with 16 bases between them. The CDR3 loop is CASSPERFIANYGYTF. CDR3 DNA: TGTGCCAGCAGTCCGGAGAGGTTTATAGCTAACTATGGCTACACCTTC.

This clonotype has a handful of counts. The rearrangement joins TRBV7-2 to TRBJ2-1; D may be TRBD2 (5 bases). The CDR3 has 15 amino acids. Germline V gives CDR1 SGHTA, CDR2 FQGNSA. V was shortened by 0 bases and J by 7 bases, with 13 bases between the two germline ends. This CDR3 reads CASSLAGVALNEQFF. The CDR3 nucleotides read TGTGCCAGCAGCTTAGCGGGAGTTGCTTTAAATGAGCAGTTCTTC. Using reference TRBV7-2 and TRBJ2-1 for the parts outside the CDR3, the full variable domain is GAGVSQSPSNKVTEKGKDVELRCDPISGHTALYWYRQSLGQGLEFLIYFQGNSAPDKSGLPSDRFSAERTGGSVSTLTIQRTQQEDSAVYLCASSLAGVALNEQFFGPGTRLTVL.

The DNA of the CDR3 is TGTGCCAGCAGGCGACAGGGGTTCGAGCAGTACTTC. Protein product: CASRRQGFEQYF. The chain is built from TRBV7-2 and TRBJ2-7; 8 nucleotides align to TRBD1. Germline V gene sequence: CDR1 SGHTA, CDR2 FQGNSA. Germline trimming cut 6 bases from V and 6 bases from J; bases unmatched to any gene: 4. The CDR3 sequence is 12 residues long.

This clonotype was observed a few times. The chain couples TRBV15 to TRBJ1-6; D is perhaps TRBD1 (6 bases). This CDR3 contains 15 residues. CDR1 LNHNV and CDR2 YYDKDF come from the germline V gene (reference sequence). The ends were cut back, 5 bases at V and 9 bases at J, with 17 bases in the middle. The chain's CDR3 is CATSPRVGGSSPLHF. As DNA, the CDR3 is TGTGCCACCAGCCCGAGGGTGGGGGGCTCTTCACCCCTCCACTTT.